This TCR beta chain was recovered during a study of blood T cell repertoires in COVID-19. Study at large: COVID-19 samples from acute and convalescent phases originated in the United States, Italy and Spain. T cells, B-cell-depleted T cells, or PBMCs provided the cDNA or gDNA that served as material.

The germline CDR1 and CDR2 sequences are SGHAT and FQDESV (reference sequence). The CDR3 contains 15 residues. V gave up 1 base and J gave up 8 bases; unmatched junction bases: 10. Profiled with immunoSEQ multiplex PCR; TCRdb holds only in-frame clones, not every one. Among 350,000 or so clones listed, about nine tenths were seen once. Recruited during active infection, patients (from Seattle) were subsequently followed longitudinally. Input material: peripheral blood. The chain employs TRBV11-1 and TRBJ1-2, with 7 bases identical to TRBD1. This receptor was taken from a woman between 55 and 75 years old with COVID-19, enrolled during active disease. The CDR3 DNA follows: TGTGCCAGCAGCTTAGGGGACAGCCCCTTGAGCGGCTACACCTTC. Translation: CASSLGDSPLSGYTF. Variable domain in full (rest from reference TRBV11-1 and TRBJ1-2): EAEVAQSPRYKITEKSQAVAFWCDPISGHATLYWYRQILGQGPELLVQFQDESVVDDSQLPKDRFSAERLKGVDSTLKIQPAELGDSAMYLCASSLGDSPLSGYTFGSGTRLTVV.